Each of the 30 T cell receptor beta chains below was sequenced from the same sample in a study of monozygotic twins with inflammatory bowel disease. Each CDR3 protein gets one entry in TCRdb, which reprocessed the 5' RACE reads and gives no DNA. This table lists 420,000 or so distinct CDR3 sequences. The material sequenced was blood. The receptor set was obtained from a human donor with ulcerative colitis or Crohn's disease, or a healthy co-twin of an affected twin (not recorded which).

The chain joins TRBV3-1 to TRBJ2-5; the D call of TRBD2 rests on TCRdb alone, since no DNA is present to check it. Germline assignment: CDR1 LGHDT and CDR2 YNNKEL (reference sequence). CDR3 size: 13 residues. The CDR3 reads CASKTSGKETQYF.

The chain joins TRBV20-1 to TRBJ2-1; TCRdb's D gene call, TRBD2, goes unchecked for lack of DNA. Germline V gene data show CDR1 as DFQATT and CDR2 as SNEGSKA (reference sequence). This CDR3 region has 15 residues. CDR3 protein: CSARAGPADNNEQFF.

V usage is TRBV7-2 and J usage is TRBJ1-1; the D call of TRBD1 rests on TCRdb alone, since no DNA is present to check it. The CDR3 is 14 residues long. Per germline, CDR1 SGHTA and CDR2 FQGNSA. CDR3 in amino acids: CASSPQTANTEAFF.

The V call is TRBV20-1, the J call TRBJ1-2; the TCRdb call, TRBD1, lacks DNA for checking. Germline V gives CDR1 DFQATT, CDR2 SNEGSKA (reference sequence). This CDR3 is built from 12 residues. CDR3 protein: CSANREGYGYTF.

V gene TRBV3-1 combines with J gene TRBJ2-1. CDR3 length: 11 residues. The V gene's germline CDR1 is LGHDT and CDR2 YNNKEL (reference sequence). The CDR3 spells CASSQSIEQFF.

The genes are TRBV28 and TRBJ1-5; the TCRdb call, TRBD1, lacks DNA for checking. CDR3 size: 17 residues. Germline CDR1 is MDHEN and CDR2 is SYDVKM. The CDR3 region is CASSPLTGVNSNQPQHF.

V gene TRBV7-2 combines with J gene TRBJ2-3; TCRdb names TRBD1, which stays unverified in the absence of DNA. Germline CDR1 reads SGHTA; CDR2 reads FQGNSA. The length of the CDR3 is 15 residues. The CDR3 region is CASSLTPSRTDTQYF. Full variable domain (remainder filled in from reference TRBV7-2 and TRBJ2-3): GAGVSQSPSNKVTEKGKDVELRCDPISGHTALYWYRQSLGQGLEFLIYFQGNSAPDKSGLPSDRFSAERTGGSVSTLTIQRTQQEDSAVYLCASSLTPSRTDTQYFGPGTRLTVL.

The chain couples TRBV9 to TRBJ2-7. This CDR3 has 15 amino acids. From germline, CDR1 is SGDLS and CDR2 YYNGEE. The CDR3 is CASSVSAGDSYEQYF.

The chain carries TRBV2 and TRBJ2-5; TCRdb picks TRBD1, but there is no DNA to check that call. Germline CDR1 is SNHLY and CDR2 is FYNNEI. The CDR3 totals 16 residues. Here the CDR3 reads CASRDRAGTGKDAQYF.

The V call is TRBV10-3, the J call TRBJ2-5; TCRdb proposes TRBD1, but this gene call is untestable without DNA. The CDR3 is 13 residues long. The germline V gene has CDR1 ENHRY and CDR2 SYGVKD. The CDR3 sequence is CAISPTGMETQYF.

The chain recombines TRBV20-1 with TRBJ1-5; the TCRdb D gene call, TRBD1, has no DNA to confirm it. The CDR3 extends over 15 amino acids. The germline V gene has CDR1 DFQATT and CDR2 SNEGSKA (reference sequence). CDR3 sequence: CSAREPQGKNQPQYF.

Here the CDR3 reads CAWSVTGEGEKLFF. J is TRBJ1-4 and V is TRBV30; TCRdb gives TRBD1 as the D gene, but with no DNA this cannot be confirmed. The CDR3 runs 14 residues. CDR1 and CDR2 from the germline V gene are GTSNPN and SVGIG (reference sequence).

The V gene is TRBV24-1, the J gene TRBJ1-5; as DNA is missing, the TRBD1 call by TCRdb cannot be tested. The CDR3 is 15 residues long. Germline values: CDR1 KGHDR, CDR2 SFDVKD. CDR3 in amino acids: CATKTGAARDQPQHF.

The chain recombines TRBV12-3 or TRBV12-4 with TRBJ2-7; TCRdb's D gene call, TRBD1, goes unchecked for lack of DNA. The CDR3 consists of 13 residues. The CDR3 sequence: CASRDASSYEQYF.

The chain joins TRBV19 to TRBJ1-5. Per germline, CDR1 LNHDA and CDR2 SQIVND (reference sequence). The CDR3 has 13 residues. The chain's CDR3 is CASTLTENQPQHF.

The gene calls are TRBV29-1 and TRBJ1-5; TCRdb's D call of TRBD1 is untestable without DNA. Germline V gene data show CDR1 as SQVTM and CDR2 as ANQGSEA. The CDR3 runs to 14 residues. The CDR3 sequence: CSVAHAGGNQPQHF.

The chain is built from TRBV7-2 and TRBJ2-5; no DNA is available, so the TRBD1 call from TCRdb remains unchecked. The germline gives CDR1 SGHTA, CDR2 FQGNSA. This CDR3 comprises 15 residues. The CDR3 here is CASSPQGVGAKTQYF.

The chain combines TRBV3-1 with TRBJ1-2. Germline V CDR1 and CDR2: LGHDT, YNNKEL (reference sequence). The CDR3 length is 15 residues. CDR3 sequence: CASSQVAGGSYGYTF.

The V gene is TRBV7-6, the J gene TRBJ1-6. In germline, CDR1 is SGHVS, CDR2 FNYEAQ. The CDR3 spans 13 residues. The CDR3 sequence is CASSFATNSPLHF.

The chain combines TRBV4-1 with TRBJ2-7; checking the TCRdb D call of TRBD1 is not possible without DNA. This CDR3 has 14 amino acids. Germline V CDR1 and CDR2: MGHRA, YSYEKL. The CDR3 loop reads CASSQGQGVREQYF.

The chain employs TRBV28 and TRBJ2-2; absent DNA, TCRdb's TRBD1 call cannot be checked. The germline V gene encodes CDR1 MDHEN and CDR2 SYDVKM. The CDR3 extends over 17 amino acids. CDR3 region: CASRPGPGPANTGELFF.

This sequence joins TRBV7-8 and TRBJ1-4. The germline V gene encodes CDR1 SGHVS and CDR2 FQNEAQ. The CDR3 spans 15 residues. CDR3 in amino acids: CASSFLWGGNEKLFF.

The chain combines TRBV5-5 with TRBJ2-7. The CDR3 loop spans 14 amino acids. CDR1 SGHKS and CDR2 YYEKEE come from the germline V gene (reference sequence). The CDR3: CASSSGMRTYEQYF. The whole variable domain, remainder taken from reference TRBV5-5 and TRBJ2-7, is DAGVTQSPTHLIKTRGQQVTLRCSPISGHKSVSWYQQVLGQGPQFIFQYYEKEERGRGNFPDRFSARQFPNYSSELNVNALLLGDSALYLCASSSGMRTYEQYFGPGTRLTVT.

J is TRBJ1-2 and V is TRBV6-2 or TRBV6-3. Germline V CDR1 and CDR2: MNHEY, SVGEGT. This CDR3 is 15 amino acids long. The CDR3 is CASRAGRRANYGYTF.

CDR3 sequence reads: CASGEYTGVTDTQYF. The chain combines TRBV25-1 with TRBJ2-3; no DNA is available, so the TRBD1 call from TCRdb remains unchecked. The CDR3 is 15 residues long. Per germline, CDR1 MGHDK and CDR2 SYGVNS.

V usage is TRBV27 and J usage is TRBJ2-6; the D call of TRBD2 rests on TCRdb alone, since no DNA is present to check it. CDR3 size: 15 residues. Per the germline V gene, CDR1 is MNHEY and CDR2 is SMNVEV (reference sequence). The CDR3 spells CASKRGLSGANVLTF.

This chain links TRBV2 with TRBJ1-6; absent DNA, TCRdb's TRBD1 call cannot be checked. CDR3 size: 15 residues. In germline, CDR1 is SNHLY, CDR2 FYNNEI. CDR3 residues: CASSDSTGGISPLHF. The variable domain in full, with the rest retrieved from reference TRBV2 and TRBJ1-6, is EPEVTQTPSHQVTQMGQEVILRCVPISNHLYFYWYRQILGQKVEFLVSFYNNEISEKSEIFDDQFSVERPDGSNFTLKIRSTKLEDSAMYFCASSDSTGGISPLHFGNGTRLTVT.

The V call is TRBV10-3, the J call TRBJ2-1; TCRdb's D call, TRBD1, is unchecked because there is no DNA. The CDR3 contains 12 residues. Germline V gene sequence: CDR1 ENHRY, CDR2 SYGVKD. The CDR3 protein is CAIRQGSNEQFF.

The chain is built from TRBV19 and TRBJ1-1; TCRdb outputs TRBD1, but without DNA this stays unchecked. Per germline, CDR1 LNHDA and CDR2 SQIVND (reference sequence). The CDR3 is 13 amino acids. The CDR3 sequence is CASTPTGYTEAFF.

The genes are TRBV6-5 and TRBJ2-7; TCRdb picks TRBD1, but there is no DNA to check that call. Per the germline V gene, CDR1 is MNHEY and CDR2 is SVGAGI. The CDR3 runs 13 residues. This CDR3 reads CASSYIRGHEQYF.